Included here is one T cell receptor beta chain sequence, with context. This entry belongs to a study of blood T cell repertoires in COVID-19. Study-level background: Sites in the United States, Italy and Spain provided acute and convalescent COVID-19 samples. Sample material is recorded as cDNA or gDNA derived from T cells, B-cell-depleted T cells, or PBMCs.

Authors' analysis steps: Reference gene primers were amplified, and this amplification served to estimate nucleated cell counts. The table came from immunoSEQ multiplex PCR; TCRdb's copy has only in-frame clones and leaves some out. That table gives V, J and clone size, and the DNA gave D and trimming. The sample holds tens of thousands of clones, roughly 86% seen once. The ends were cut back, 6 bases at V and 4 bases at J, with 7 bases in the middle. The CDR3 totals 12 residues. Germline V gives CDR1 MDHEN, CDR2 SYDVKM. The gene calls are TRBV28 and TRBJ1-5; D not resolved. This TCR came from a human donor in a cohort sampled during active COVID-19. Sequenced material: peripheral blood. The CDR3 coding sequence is TGTGCCAGCAGCGGTCCGAATCAGCCCCAGCATTTT. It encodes CASSGPNQPQHF. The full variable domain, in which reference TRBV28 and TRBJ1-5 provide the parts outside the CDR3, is DVKVTQSSRYLVKRTGEKVFLECVQDMDHENMFWYRQDPGLGLRLIYFSYDVKMKEKGDIPEGYSVSREKKERFSLILESASTNQTSMYLCASSGPNQPQHFGDGTRLSIL.